This TCR beta chain is drawn from a study of T cell repertoires in cytomegalovirus infection. Whole-study context: Shared public TCR beta signatures pointed to both CMV infection and a matching HLA type.

One entry per CDR3 protein, called by TCRdb with MiXCR from the reads. Among approximately 76,000 distinct CDR3 sequences listed, about 3.8% were seen once. This CDR3 contains 15 residues. The germline V gene encodes CDR1 ENHRY and CDR2 SYGVKD. After removal of 2 bases from V and 2 bases from J, the junction contained 3 bases not matched to a gene. This clonotype was recorded at least ten times. The antigen remains undetermined. Study-wide results and caveats: Predominance within the ex vivo response was attributable to HLA-C-restricted CMV-specific TCR beta clonotypes.

The chain has TRBV10-3 and TRBJ1-1; TRBD1 aligns across 9 bases. The receptor was derived from a human donor in good health (CMV status not recorded). Some clones in this sample may be carry-over from other donors' samples. The sequencing input was PBMCs. The CDR3 spells CAISENRGRNTEAFF. In DNA, the CDR3 is TGTGCCATCAGTGAGAACAGGGGGCGAAACACTGAAGCTTTCTTT.